This T cell receptor (beta chain) was sequenced during a study of cytomegalovirus exposure and HLA in healthy donors. About the research overall: There were around 390 genotyped donors. Of these, roughly 80% fell in the genetic ancestry cluster associated with self-reported Caucasian donors.

On this clone: What it recognizes is unknown.

The study ran its PCR with 60 Vbeta and 13 Jbeta primers. In the original workflow: Per a later analysis, the number of unique TCR beta chains was about 80 million, of which around 10 million were shared. Profiling relied on immunoSEQ multiplex PCR, and the TCRdb table lists in-frame clones only, not all of them. That table gives V, J and clone size, and the DNA gave D and trimming. The top ten hold 4% to 5% of the sample, which has approximately 140,000 clones, about 79% seen once. Overall study findings and caveats: One variant, a missense change in DCLRE1C, was linked in a later analysis to TCR beta V- and J-gene trimming. Reports showed the classifier diagnosing cytomegalovirus status with high specificity and sensitivity.

Losses at the gene ends were 0 bases for V and 14 bases for J; bases not matched to a gene: 8. The CDR3 spans 14 residues. Germline CDR1 MNHNY, CDR2 SVGAGI (reference sequence). The clonotype originates from a man aged 40-50 years in good health and CMV-seropositive. The specimen was PBMCs. J is TRBJ2-3 and V is TRBV6-6, with 10 bases aligning to TRBD1. As DNA, the CDR3 is TGTGCCAGCAGTTACTCATCCGGGGGACAGGGGCGGTATTTT. It encodes CASSYSSGGQGRYF.